The rows below give T cell receptor beta chains drawn from one sample of a study of cytomegalovirus exposure and HLA in healthy donors. Profiled with immunoSEQ multiplex PCR; TCRdb holds only in-frame clones, not every one. The repertoire holds more than 120,000 clones, with over 75% as singletons. Material for sequencing was PBMCs. Source of these receptors: a young woman in good health and CMV-seronegative. CDR3s include the opening cysteine and the closing phenylalanine or tryptophan. A D gene is named only where the DNA matches it firmly. Clone size, where shown, is once, few, many, or a class for clones that have expanded.

CDR3nt,CDR3aa,d_gene,j_gene,v_gene,abundance
TGTGCCAGTAGGACTTGGGGGACTAGCGGGAGTAATGAGCAGTTCTTC,CASRTWGTSGSNEQFF,TRBD2,TRBJ2-1,TRBV19,.
TGTGCCAGCAGCAACAGGGATCGGAACACTGAAGCTTTCTTT,CASSNRDRNTEAFF,.,TRBJ1-1,TRBV11-2,.
TGTGCCTGGAGCCTGGGACAGGGCAAGCAGCCCCAGCATTTT,CAWSLGQGKQPQHF,TRBD1,TRBJ1-5,TRBV30,.
TGTGCCTGGAGTGTACGAGGGACAGGGGACTACGAGCAGTACTTC,CAWSVRGTGDYEQYF,TRBD1,TRBJ2-7,TRBV30,.
TGTGCCAGCACTCTGACCACTAACTACGAGCAGTACTTC,CASTLTTNYEQYF,.,TRBJ2-7,TRBV7-9,few
TGTGCCAGCAGCCCATCGCTAAGGGACATCCACTACGAGCAGTACTTC,CASSPSLRDIHYEQYF,.,TRBJ2-7,TRBV7-9,.
TGTGTCAGAAGCTTAGACCCTCGGGGAGATAGCAATCAGCCCCAGCATTTT,CVRSLDPRGDSNQPQHF,.,TRBJ1-5,TRBV7-5,.
TGCGCCAGCAGCCAAGACAGGGCCGGCGGTCAGCCCCAGCATTTT,CASSQDRAGGQPQHF,.,TRBJ1-5,TRBV4-1,.
TGTGCCAGCAGCTTAGGGGTCAGGAACTATGGCTACACCTTC,CASSLGVRNYGYTF,.,TRBJ1-2,TRBV5-6,.
TGTGCCAGCAGCCTAAGGCAGGGGATAGGGGAGACCCAGTACTTC,CASSLRQGIGETQYF,.,TRBJ2-5,TRBV11-2,.
TGCGCCAGCAGCTTGGCACAGAACTCTGGAAACACCATATATTTT,CASSLAQNSGNTIYF,.,TRBJ1-3,TRBV5-1,.
TGTGCCAGCAGCCCAAAGCGGACAGTCCGGGGGGGTGGCTACACCTTC,CASSPKRTVRGGGYTF,.,TRBJ1-2,TRBV7-8,.
TGTGCCAGCAGCTTGGCCTTGCGGGGGGTGTACAATGAGCAGTTCTTC,CASSLALRGVYNEQFF,TRBD2,TRBJ2-1,TRBV5-6,.
TGTGCCAGCGGCGGGCTAGGATATGGCTCCACCTTC,CASGGLGYGSTF,.,TRBJ1-2,TRBV9,.
TGTGCCAGCACGGGACAGGGTGGTTCACCCCTCCACTTT,CASTGQGGSPLHF,TRBD1,TRBJ1-6,TRBV2,.
TGTGCCAGTAGAAGAGGGGGAGGGATTAGGGCCAACACTGAAGCTTTCTTT,CASRRGGGIRANTEAFF,.,TRBJ1-1,TRBV19,many
TGTGCCAGCTCACCACAGGGAGCCACTGAAGCTTTCTTT,CASSPQGATEAFF,.,TRBJ1-1,TRBV18,.
TGTGCCAGCAGTGCCGGGGTCAATCAGCCCCAGCATTTT,CASSAGVNQPQHF,.,TRBJ1-5,TRBV6-5,.
TGCGCCAGCAGCCCCGTGTCCCCGCGTAGCACAGATACGCAGTATTTT,CASSPVSPRSTDTQYF,.,TRBJ2-3,TRBV5-1,.
TGTGCCAGCAGCCCCGAGCTCCGGGGGGGCGAGGATGGCTACACCTTC,CASSPELRGGEDGYTF,.,TRBJ1-2,TRBV7-9,.
TGTGCCAGCAGCGTAAGGGGAGCGGGGGGGGAGACCCAGTACTTC,CASSVRGAGGETQYF,TRBD2,TRBJ2-5,TRBV9,.
TGCGCCAGCAGCCAATTCGTCCGAGAGACCCAGTACTTC,CASSQFVRETQYF,.,TRBJ2-5,TRBV4-1,few
TGTGCCAGCAGTACTAGCGGGGGGGCCTTAGAGACCCAGTACTTC,CASSTSGGALETQYF,TRBD2,TRBJ2-5,TRBV11-2,.
TGTGCCAGCAGGCCGGGACAGGGGGCTAATGAGCAGTACTTC,CASRPGQGANEQYF,TRBD1,TRBJ2-7,TRBV6-5,.